This T cell receptor beta chain is drawn from a study of blood T cell repertoires in COVID-19. Germline V gene lookup returns CDR1 MGHRA and CDR2 YSYEKL. The junction had 7 bases not matched to a gene; V was cut back by 3 bases and J by 5 bases. The CDR3 contains 15 residues. In the original analysis: Reference gene primer amplification gave estimated nucleated cell counts. Sequenced by immunoSEQ multiplex PCR; TCRdb stores in-frame clones only, minus some. The DNA gave D and trimming, while V, J and clone size come from that table. The sample carries 220,000 or so clones, over 80% recorded once. Researchers sorted participants into cohorts using their self-reported clinical history.

The clonotype comes from a man in his forties or fifties who had been exposed to COVID-19. This rearrangement joins TRBV4-1 to TRBJ1-2; 9 bases match TRBD1. Source material: PBMCs or T cells enriched from blood (not recorded which). This CDR3 is CASSQWDRDNYGYTF. DNA for the CDR3: TGCGCCAGCAGCCAGTGGGACAGGGATAATTATGGCTACACCTTC.